In its sample, the clone carrying this TCR beta chain was seen a few times. Per germline, CDR1 SGHNT and CDR2 YYREEE (reference sequence). The length of the CDR3 is 14 residues. Trimming took 4 bases from V and 2 from J; bases not matched to a gene: 5. These data belong to a study of T cells after yellow fever vaccination. Study-wide background: SMART-Seq v4 Ultra Low Input prepared libraries from low-cell fractions.

TCRdb independently ran MiXCR on the 5' RACE reads; one entry per CDR3 protein. The table has under 600,000 distinct CDR3 sequences, 20% to 25% seen once. This TCR derives from a man aged 18-30 years who received the YFV17D yellow fever vaccine. The sequencing here drew on PBMCs, taken roughly 20 days after the first yellow fever vaccination. The chain uses TRBV5-4 and TRBJ2-7; 8 positions agree with TRBD1. In DNA, the CDR3 is TGTGCCAGCAGCACGGGACAGGCCCCCTACGAGCAGTACGTC. Residues: CASSTGQAPYEQYV.